The 7 T cell receptor beta chains reported below all come from one sample, sequenced in a study of blood T cell repertoires in COVID-19. Clones were read by immunoSEQ multiplex PCR, and TCRdb kept only the in-frame ones, dropping some. The sample has 200,000 to 300,000 clones; more than 90% are singletons. Sequenced input: peripheral blood. All receptors derive from a person aged 18-35 years with COVID-19, enrolled during active disease.

The chain links TRBV20-1 to TRBJ2-7; 8 nucleotides match TRBD1. The V gene's germline CDR1 is DFQATT and CDR2 SNEGSKA (reference sequence). Losses at the gene ends were 3 bases for V and 1 base for J; bases not matched to a gene: 5. CDR3 length: 14 amino acids. Here the CDR3 DNA reads TGCAGTGCTAGTTTGCGACAGGGGTCCTACGAGCAGTACTTC. Its translation: CSASLRQGSYEQYF.

The chain employs TRBV4-3 and TRBJ1-6; TRBD1 is a possible D gene (5 bases). Germline V CDR1 and CDR2: LGHNA, YSLEER. The V end lost 0 bases, the J end lost 5 bases, and 11 bases lay between the germline ends. CDR3 size: 16 residues. CDR3 bases: TGCGCCAGCAGCCAAGATAATCAGGGTGATAATTCACCCCTCCACTTT. This codes for CASSQDNQGDNSPLHF.

The gene calls are TRBV2 and TRBJ1-2, with 7 nucleotides matching TRBD1. Losses at the gene ends were 2 bases for V and 6 bases for J; bases not matched to a gene: 0. CDR1 and CDR2 from the germline V gene are SNHLY and FYNNEI. The CDR3 spans 12 residues. The DNA of the CDR3 is TGTGCCAGCAGTGAACAGGGGGATGGCTACACCTTC. It yields the protein CASSEQGDGYTF.

This clone has a handful of counts. The rearrangement uses TRBV7-9 and TRBJ1-1; D is unresolved. CDR1 and CDR2 (germline): SEHNR, FQNEAQ (reference sequence). There are 13 residues in the CDR3. V was pared by 1 base and J by 4 bases, with 7 bases between. CDR3 region: CASSLGAATEAFF. The CDR3 coding sequence is TGTGCCAGCAGCTTAGGAGCGGCCACTGAAGCTTTCTTT. The entire variable domain, with the rest obtained from reference TRBV7-9 and TRBJ1-1, is as follows: DTGVSQNPRHKITKRGQNVTFRCDPISEHNRLYWYRQTLGQGPEFLTYFQNEAQLEKSRLLSDRFSAERPKGSFSTLEIQRTEQGDSAMYLCASSLGAATEAFFGQGTRLTVV.

Worth noting for this clone: This same CDR3 is encoded by further DNA sequences in the sample. The CDR3 is CASSQRLADYNEQFF. The CDR3 nucleotides read TGCGCCAGCAGCCAGAGGCTAGCGGACTACAATGAGCAGTTCTTC. This chain links TRBV4-3 with TRBJ2-1, with TRBD2 identical over 7 bases. The CDR3 is 15 amino acids. J gave up 3 bases and V 3 bases, and 5 bases lay outside the gene matches. Germline CDR1 is LGHNA and CDR2 is YSLEER.

The chain employs TRBV4-1 and TRBJ1-4, with 9 positions matching TRBD1. Looked up from germline, CDR1 is MGHRA and CDR2 is YSYEKL. Unmatched junction bases numbered 4, after V lost 4 bases and J lost 4 bases. This CDR3 region has 15 residues. As DNA, the CDR3 is TGCGCCAGCAGCCCCTGGGACAGGGTTAATGAAAAACTGTTTTTT. Translated, it gives CASSPWDRVNEKLFF.

This chain links TRBV5-1 with TRBJ2-1; perhaps TRBD1 as D (5 bases). The V end was cut by 0 bases, the J end by 6 bases, with 13 bases between. The CDR3 length is 15 residues. Germline loops: CDR1 SGHRS, CDR2 YFSETQ. The CDR3, as DNA: TGCGCCAGCAGCTTGGGAAGGGGTTCAATCAATGAGCAGTTCTTC. This translates into CASSLGRGSINEQFF.